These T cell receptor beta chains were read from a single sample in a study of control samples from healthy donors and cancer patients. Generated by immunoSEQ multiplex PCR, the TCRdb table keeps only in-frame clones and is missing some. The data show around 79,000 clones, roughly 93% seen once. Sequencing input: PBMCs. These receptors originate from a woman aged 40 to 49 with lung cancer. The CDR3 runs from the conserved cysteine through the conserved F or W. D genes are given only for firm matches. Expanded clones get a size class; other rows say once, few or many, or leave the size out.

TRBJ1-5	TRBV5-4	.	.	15	TGTGCCAGCAGCCCCGGAGGGGGTAGCAATCAGCCCCAGCATTTT	CASSPGGGSNQPQHF
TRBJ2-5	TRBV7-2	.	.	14	TGTGCCAGCAGCCTACAGGGTTTCGGCGAGACCCAGTACTTC	CASSLQGFGETQYF
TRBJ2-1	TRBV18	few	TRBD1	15	TGTGCCAGCTCCCGCGACAGGGGTTGGGGCAATGAGCAGTTCTTC	CASSRDRGWGNEQFF
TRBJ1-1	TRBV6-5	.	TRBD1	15	TGTGCCAGCAGGAGAGAGACAGGGGTAGGCACTGAAGCTTTCTTT	CASRRETGVGTEAFF
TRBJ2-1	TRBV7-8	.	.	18	TGTGCCAGCAGCTTATACGAAAAGGGAACTGGGGTGGGCAATGAGCAGTTCTTC	CASSLYEKGTGVGNEQFF
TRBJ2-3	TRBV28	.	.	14	TGTGCCAGCAGTTTTTCGCAGCCCACAGATACGCAGTATTTT	CASSFSQPTDTQYF
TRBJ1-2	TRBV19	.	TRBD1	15	TGTGCCAGTAGTATAAAATGGACAGGGACCTTTGGCTACACCTTC	CASSIKWTGTFGYTF
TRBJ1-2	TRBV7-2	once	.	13	TGTGCCAGCAGCGGCCAGGGGAACTATGGCTACACCTTC	CASSGQGNYGYTF
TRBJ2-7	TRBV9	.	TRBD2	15	TGTGCCAGCAGCGTAGCTAGCGGGGGTTTGGACGAGCAGTACTTC	CASSVASGGLDEQYF
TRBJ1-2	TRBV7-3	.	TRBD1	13	TGTGCCAGCAGCTCCGGGACAGTCTATGGCTACACCTTC	CASSSGTVYGYTF
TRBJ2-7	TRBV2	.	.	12	TGTGCCAGCAGGACAGACAGTTACGAGCAGTACTTC	CASRTDSYEQYF
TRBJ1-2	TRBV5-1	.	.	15	TGCGCCAGCAGCTTGGATGGGACGGATGACTATGGCTACACCTTC	CASSLDGTDDYGYTF
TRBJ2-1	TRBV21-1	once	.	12	TGTGCCAGCAGCAAAGAGGTCCCCGCTGAGTTCTTC	CASSKEVPAEFF
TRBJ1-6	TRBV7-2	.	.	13	TGTGCCAGCAGCTTAGAGGAGGGCGGGACCCTCCACTTT	CASSLEEGGTLHF
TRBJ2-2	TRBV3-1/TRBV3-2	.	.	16	TGTGCCAGCAACTTCCTAGGGGGGCCGAACACCGGGGAGCTGTTTTTT	CASNFLGGPNTGELFF
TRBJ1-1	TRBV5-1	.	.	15	TGCGCCAGCAGCTTCGACCCCTCGGCAAACACTGAAGCTTTCTTT	CASSFDPSANTEAFF
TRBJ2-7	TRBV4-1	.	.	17	TGCGCCAGCAGCCAGGTCCTAGGGGCAGGGTCAGTCTACGAGCAGTACTTC	CASSQVLGAGSVYEQYF
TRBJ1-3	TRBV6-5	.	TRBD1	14	TGTGCCAGCAGCAGGGACAGCGACGGAAACACCATATATTTT	CASSRDSDGNTIYF
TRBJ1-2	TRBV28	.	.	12	TGTGCCAGCAGGTTGACAAGCTATGGCTACACCTTC	CASRLTSYGYTF
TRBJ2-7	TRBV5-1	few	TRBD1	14	TGCGCCAGCAGCTTGGTAGAGGGGGCTGGGGCGCAGTACTTC	CASSLVEGAGAQYF
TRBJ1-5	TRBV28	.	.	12	TGTGCCAGCACGGAAGGGAGCGAGCCCCAGCATTTT	CASTEGSEPQHF
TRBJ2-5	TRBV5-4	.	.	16	TGTGCCAGCAGCTTGGATTTCGGGGGCGGGGGAGAGACCCAGTACTTC	CASSLDFGGGGETQYF
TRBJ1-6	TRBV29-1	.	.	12	TGCAGCGTTGGGGAAGGGAATTCACCCCTCCACTTT	CSVGEGNSPLHF
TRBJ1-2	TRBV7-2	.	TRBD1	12	TGTGCCAGCAGCACAGGGGGCTACGGCTACACCTTC	CASSTGGYGYTF
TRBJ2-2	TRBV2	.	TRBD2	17	TGTGCCAGCAGCCCGGGACTAGCGGGGGTAGGCACCGGGGAGCTGTTTTTT	CASSPGLAGVGTGELFF
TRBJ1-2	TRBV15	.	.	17	TGTGCCACCAGCAGAGTGATCGCAGTTGAAGTTTCAGATGGCTACACCTTC	CATSRVIAVEVSDGYTF
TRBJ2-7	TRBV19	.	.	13	TGTGCCAGTAGTGAGGCTTCGCCCTACGAGCAGTACTTC	CASSEASPYEQYF
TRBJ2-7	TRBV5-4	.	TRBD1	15	TGTGCCAGCAGCTTGCGGGACAGGGGCCGCTACGAGCAGTACTTC	CASSLRDRGRYEQYF
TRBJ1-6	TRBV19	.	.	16	TGTGCCAGTAGCGTGACAGGTAGCTCCTATAATTCACCCCTCCACTTT	CASSVTGSSYNSPLHF
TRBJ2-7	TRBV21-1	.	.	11	TGTGCCAGCAGCGACTCCTACGAGCAGTACTTC	CASSDSYEQYF
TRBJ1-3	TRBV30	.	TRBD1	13	TGTGCCTGGAGTGGGGACAGCGGAAACACCATATATTTT	CAWSGDSGNTIYF
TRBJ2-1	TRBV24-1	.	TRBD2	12	TGTGCCTACCGGGGGGGGTACAATGAGCAGTTCTTC	CAYRGGYNEQFF
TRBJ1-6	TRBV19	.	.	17	TGTGCCAGTAGTATGGGGAAACAGGGCGCTCATAATTCACCCCTCCACTTT	CASSMGKQGAHNSPLHF
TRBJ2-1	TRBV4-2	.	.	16	TGTGCCAGCCGGCCGACTCGGAGAGGGGACTGGGATGAGCAGTTCTTC	CASRPTRRGDWDEQFF
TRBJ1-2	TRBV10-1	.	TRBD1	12	TGCGCCAGCAGTGGTAGGGGGCATGGCTACACCTTC	CASSGRGHGYTF
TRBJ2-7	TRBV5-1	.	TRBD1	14	TGCGCCAGCAGCTTGGCTTGGACAGGGGGCGAGCAGTACTTC	CASSLAWTGGEQYF
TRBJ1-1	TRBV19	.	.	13	TGTGCCAGTAGTGTAACGGTGAACACTGAAGCTTTCTTT	CASSVTVNTEAFF
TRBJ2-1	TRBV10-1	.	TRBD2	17	TGCGCCAGCAGTGACTCCACCGGGACTAGAGTCTACAATGAGCAGTTCTTC	CASSDSTGTRVYNEQFF
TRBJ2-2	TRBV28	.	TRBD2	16	TGTGCCAGCACTTTACGGACTAGCGGGAGTTATGGGGAGCTGTTTTTT	CASTLRTSGSYGELFF
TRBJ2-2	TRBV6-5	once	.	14	TGTGCCAGCAGTACCCCTGGGGGAACCGGGGAGCTGTTTTTT	CASSTPGGTGELFF
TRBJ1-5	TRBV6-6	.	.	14	TGTGCCAGCAGTTACACCGATAGCAATCAGCCCCAGCATTTT	CASSYTDSNQPQHF
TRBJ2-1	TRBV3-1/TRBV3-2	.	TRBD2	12	TGTGCCAGCAGCAATAGCGGGGGGGCGAAGTTCTTC	CASSNSGGAKFF
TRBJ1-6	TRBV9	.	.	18	TGTGCCAGCAGCGCCAGGGACACCCAGAGCTCCTATAATTCACCCCTCCACTTT	CASSARDTQSSYNSPLHF
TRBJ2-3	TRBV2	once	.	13	TGTGCCAGCAGTGAAGAGGGAACAGATACGCAGTATTTT	CASSEEGTDTQYF
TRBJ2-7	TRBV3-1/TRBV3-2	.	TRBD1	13	TGTGCCAGCAGCCCTGACAGGGCGGACGAGCAGTACTTC	CASSPDRADEQYF
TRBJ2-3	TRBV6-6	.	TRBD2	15	TGTGCCAGCAGTATTCGGGGGGGTAGCACAGATACGCAGTATTTT	CASSIRGGSTDTQYF
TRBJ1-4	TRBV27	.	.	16	TGTGCCAGCAGTAAAGGTGTTGCCTTTAGTAATGAAAAACTGTTTTTT	CASSKGVAFSNEKLFF
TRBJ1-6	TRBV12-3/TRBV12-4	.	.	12	TGTGTCAGCAGCCTTTATAATTCACCCCTCCACTTT	CVSSLYNSPLHF
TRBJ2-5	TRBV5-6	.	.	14	TGTGCCAGCAGCTTGGACACGGCAGCCGAGACCCAGTACTTC	CASSLDTAAETQYF
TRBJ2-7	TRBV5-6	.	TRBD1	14	TGTGCCAGCAGCTCCGGGACAGGGGAGGCGGTGCAGTACTTC	CASSSGTGEAVQYF
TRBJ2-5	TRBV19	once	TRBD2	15	TGTGCCAGTAGTAGGGTGGCGGGGGGACTGGAGACCCAGTACTTC	CASSRVAGGLETQYF
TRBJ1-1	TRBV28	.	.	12	TGTGCCCTTGGGAGGGTGAACACTGAAGCTTTCTTT	CALGRVNTEAFF
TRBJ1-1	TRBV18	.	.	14	TGTGCCAGCTCACGAACAGGGACGAGCACTGAAGCTTTCTTT	CASSRTGTSTEAFF
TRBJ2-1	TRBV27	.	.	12	TGTGCCAGCAGTTTTAGCGGAAATGAGCAGTTCTTC	CASSFSGNEQFF
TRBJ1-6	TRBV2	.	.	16	TGTGCCAGCAGTCCCAGGGGCCTTCCTAATAATTCACCCCTCCACTTT	CASSPRGLPNNSPLHF
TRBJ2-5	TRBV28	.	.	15	TGTGCCAGCAAACGAGGAAGGGACGTCGGAAGGACCCAGTACTTC	CASKRGRDVGRTQYF